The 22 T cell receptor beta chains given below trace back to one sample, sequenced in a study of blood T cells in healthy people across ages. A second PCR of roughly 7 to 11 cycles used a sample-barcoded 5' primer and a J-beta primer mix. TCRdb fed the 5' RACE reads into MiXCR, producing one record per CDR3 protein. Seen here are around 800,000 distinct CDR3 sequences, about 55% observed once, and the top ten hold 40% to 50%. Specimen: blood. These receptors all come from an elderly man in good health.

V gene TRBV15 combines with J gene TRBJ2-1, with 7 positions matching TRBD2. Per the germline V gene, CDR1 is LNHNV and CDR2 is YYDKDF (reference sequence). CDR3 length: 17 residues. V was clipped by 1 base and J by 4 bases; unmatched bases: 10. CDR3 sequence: CATSRVASGGAYNEQFF. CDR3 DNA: TGTGCCACCAGCAGAGTGGCTAGCGGAGGCGCTTACAATGAGCAGTTCTTC.

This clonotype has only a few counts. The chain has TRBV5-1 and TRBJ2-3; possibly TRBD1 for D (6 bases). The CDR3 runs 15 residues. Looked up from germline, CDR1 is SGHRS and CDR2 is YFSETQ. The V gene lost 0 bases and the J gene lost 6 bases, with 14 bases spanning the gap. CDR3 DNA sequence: TGCGCCAGCAGCTTGGGGGACATCAACACGGATACGCAGTATTTT. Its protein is CASSLGDINTDTQYF.

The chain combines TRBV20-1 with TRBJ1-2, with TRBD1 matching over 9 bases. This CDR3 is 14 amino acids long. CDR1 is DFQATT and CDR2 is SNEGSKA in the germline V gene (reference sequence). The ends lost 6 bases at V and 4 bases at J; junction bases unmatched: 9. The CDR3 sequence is CSAATGGGSYGYTF. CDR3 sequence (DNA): TGCAGTGCAGCTACAGGGGGCGGTAGCTATGGCTACACCTTC.

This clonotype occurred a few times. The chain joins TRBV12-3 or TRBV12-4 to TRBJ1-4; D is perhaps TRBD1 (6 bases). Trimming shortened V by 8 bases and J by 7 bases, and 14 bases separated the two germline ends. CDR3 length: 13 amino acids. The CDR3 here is CASEQGGTEKLFF. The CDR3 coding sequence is TGTGCCAGCGAACAGGGTGGCACTGAAAAACTGTTTTTT.

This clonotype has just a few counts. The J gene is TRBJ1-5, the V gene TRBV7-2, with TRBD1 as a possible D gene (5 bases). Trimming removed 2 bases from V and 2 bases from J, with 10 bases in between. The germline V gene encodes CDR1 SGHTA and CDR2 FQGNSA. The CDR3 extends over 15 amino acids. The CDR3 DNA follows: TGTGCCAGCAGCTTATACCAGGGTGGCAATCAGCCCCAGCATTTT. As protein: CASSLYQGGNQPQHF.

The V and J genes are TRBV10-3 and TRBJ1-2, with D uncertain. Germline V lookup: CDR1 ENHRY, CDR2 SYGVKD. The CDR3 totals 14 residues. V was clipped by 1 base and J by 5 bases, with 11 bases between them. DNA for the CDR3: TGTGCCATCAGTGAGTTGGAGGGTTATTATGGCTACACCTTC. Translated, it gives CAISELEGYYGYTF.

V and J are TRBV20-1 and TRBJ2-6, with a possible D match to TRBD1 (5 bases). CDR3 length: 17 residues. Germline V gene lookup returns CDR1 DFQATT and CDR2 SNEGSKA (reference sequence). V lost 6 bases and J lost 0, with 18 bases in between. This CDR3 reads CSARTPNARSGANVLTF. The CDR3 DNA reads TGCAGTGCACGGACACCGAACGCCCGCTCTGGGGCCAACGTCCTGACTTTC.

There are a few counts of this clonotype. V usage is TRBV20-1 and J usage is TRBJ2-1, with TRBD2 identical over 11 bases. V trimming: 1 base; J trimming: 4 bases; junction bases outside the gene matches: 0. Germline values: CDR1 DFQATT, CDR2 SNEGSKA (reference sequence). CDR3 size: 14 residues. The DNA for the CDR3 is TGCAGTGCTAGAGGGACTAGCGGGTACAATGAGCAGTTCTTC. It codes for CSARGTSGYNEQFF.

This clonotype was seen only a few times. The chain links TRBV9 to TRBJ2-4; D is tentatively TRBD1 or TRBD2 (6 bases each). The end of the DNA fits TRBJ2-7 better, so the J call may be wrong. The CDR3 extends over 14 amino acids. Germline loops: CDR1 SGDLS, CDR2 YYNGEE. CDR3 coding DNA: TGTGCCAGCAGCCCACAACAGGGAGGATACGAGCAGTACTTC. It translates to CASSPQQGGYEQYF.

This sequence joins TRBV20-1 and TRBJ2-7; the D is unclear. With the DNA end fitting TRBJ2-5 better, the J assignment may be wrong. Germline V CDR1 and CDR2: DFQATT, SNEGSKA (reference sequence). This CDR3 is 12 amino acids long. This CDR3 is CSTNGNGETQYF. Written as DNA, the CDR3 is TGCAGTACTAATGGTAACGGGGAGACCCAGTACTTC.

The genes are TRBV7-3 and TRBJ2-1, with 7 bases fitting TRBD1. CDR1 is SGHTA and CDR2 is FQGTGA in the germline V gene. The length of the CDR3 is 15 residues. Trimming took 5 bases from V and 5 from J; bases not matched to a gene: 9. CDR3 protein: CASSKWGQWDNEQFF. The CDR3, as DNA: TGTGCCAGCAGCAAATGGGGACAGTGGGACAATGAGCAGTTCTTC.

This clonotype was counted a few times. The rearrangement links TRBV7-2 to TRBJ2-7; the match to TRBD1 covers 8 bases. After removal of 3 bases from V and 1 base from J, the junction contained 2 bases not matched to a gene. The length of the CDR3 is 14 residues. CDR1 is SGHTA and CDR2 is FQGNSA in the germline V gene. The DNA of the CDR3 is TGTGCCAGCAGCTTTCAGGGGGCGTCCTACGAGCAGTACTTC. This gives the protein CASSFQGASYEQYF.

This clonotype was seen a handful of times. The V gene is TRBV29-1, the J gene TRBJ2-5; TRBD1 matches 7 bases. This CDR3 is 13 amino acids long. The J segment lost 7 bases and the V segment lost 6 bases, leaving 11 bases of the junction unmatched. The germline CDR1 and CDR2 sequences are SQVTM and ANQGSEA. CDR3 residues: CSVETGALGTQYF. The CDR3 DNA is TGCAGCGTCGAAACAGGGGCGCTAGGGACCCAGTACTTC. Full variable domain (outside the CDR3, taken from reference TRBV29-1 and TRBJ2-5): SAVISQKPSRDICQRGTSLTIQCQVDSQVTMMFWYRQQPGQSLTLIATANQGSEATYESGFVIDKFPISRPNLTFSTLTVSNMSPEDSSIYLCSVETGALGTQYFGPGTRLLVL.

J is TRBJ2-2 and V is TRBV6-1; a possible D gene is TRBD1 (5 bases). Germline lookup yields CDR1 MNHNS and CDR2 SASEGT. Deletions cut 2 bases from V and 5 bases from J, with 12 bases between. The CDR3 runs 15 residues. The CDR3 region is CASSEFAGKTGELFF. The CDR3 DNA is TGTGCCAGCAGTGAATTTGCAGGGAAAACCGGGGAGCTGTTTTTT.

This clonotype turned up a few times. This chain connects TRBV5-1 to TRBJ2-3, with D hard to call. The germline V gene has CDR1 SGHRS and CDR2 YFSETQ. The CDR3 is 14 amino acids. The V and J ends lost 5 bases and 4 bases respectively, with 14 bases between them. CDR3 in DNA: TGCGCCAGCAGTCCTGACTCAGTTGCAGATACGCAGTATTTT. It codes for CASSPDSVADTQYF. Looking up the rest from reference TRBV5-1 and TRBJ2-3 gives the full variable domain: KAGVTQTPRYLIKTRGQQVTLSCSPISGHRSVSWYQQTPGQGLQFLFEYFSETQRNKGNFPGRFSGRQFSNSRSEMNVSTLELGDSALYLCASSPDSVADTQYFGPGTRLTVL.

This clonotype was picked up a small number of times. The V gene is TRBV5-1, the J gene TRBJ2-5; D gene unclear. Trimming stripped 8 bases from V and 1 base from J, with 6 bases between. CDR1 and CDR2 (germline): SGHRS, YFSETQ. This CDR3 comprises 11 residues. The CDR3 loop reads CASGPQETQYF. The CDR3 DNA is TGCGCCAGTGGGCCCCAAGAGACCCAGTACTTC.

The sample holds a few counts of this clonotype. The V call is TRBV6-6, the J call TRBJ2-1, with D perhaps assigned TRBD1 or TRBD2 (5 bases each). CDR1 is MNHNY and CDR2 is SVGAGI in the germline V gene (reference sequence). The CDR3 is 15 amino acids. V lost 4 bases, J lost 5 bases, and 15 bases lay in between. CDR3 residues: CASSLRGNLDNEQFF. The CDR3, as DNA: TGTGCCAGCAGTTTACGGGGCAATTTAGACAATGAGCAGTTCTTC.

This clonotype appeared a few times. For the CDR3, the DNA is TGTGCCAGCAGCTTTGGGGCAGGGTCCCCCCACAACTATGGCTACACCTTC. Protein: CASSFGAGSPHNYGYTF. The chain uses TRBV7-9 and TRBJ1-2, with D possibly matching TRBD1 (5 bases). Germline assignment: CDR1 SEHNR and CDR2 FQNEAQ (reference sequence). V lost 3 bases, J lost 2 bases, and 19 bases lay in between. This CDR3 spans 17 amino acids.

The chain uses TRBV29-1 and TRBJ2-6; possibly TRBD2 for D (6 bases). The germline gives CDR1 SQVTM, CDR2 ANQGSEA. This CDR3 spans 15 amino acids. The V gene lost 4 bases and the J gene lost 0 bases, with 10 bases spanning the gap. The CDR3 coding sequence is TGCAGCGTTGGGGCCGGGAGCTCTGGGGCCAACGTCCTGACTTTC. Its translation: CSVGAGSSGANVLTF.

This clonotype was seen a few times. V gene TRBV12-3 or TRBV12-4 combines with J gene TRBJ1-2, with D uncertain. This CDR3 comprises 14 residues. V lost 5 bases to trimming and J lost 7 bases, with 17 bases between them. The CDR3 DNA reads TGTGCCAGCAGTCTCCGCGGCGGGGAGATTGGCTACACCTTC. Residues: CASSLRGGEIGYTF.

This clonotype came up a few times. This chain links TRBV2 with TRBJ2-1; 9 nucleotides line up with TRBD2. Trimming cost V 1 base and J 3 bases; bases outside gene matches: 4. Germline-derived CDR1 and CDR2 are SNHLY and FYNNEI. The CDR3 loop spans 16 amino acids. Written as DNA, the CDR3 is TGTGCCAGCAGTGAAGTTCGAGCGGGAGGCTACAATGAGCAGTTCTTC. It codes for CASSEVRAGGYNEQFF. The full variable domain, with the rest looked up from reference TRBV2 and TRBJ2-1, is EPEVTQTPSHQVTQMGQEVILRCVPISNHLYFYWYRQILGQKVEFLVSFYNNEISEKSEIFDDQFSVERPDGSNFTLKIRSTKLEDSAMYFCASSEVRAGGYNEQFFGPGTRLTVL.

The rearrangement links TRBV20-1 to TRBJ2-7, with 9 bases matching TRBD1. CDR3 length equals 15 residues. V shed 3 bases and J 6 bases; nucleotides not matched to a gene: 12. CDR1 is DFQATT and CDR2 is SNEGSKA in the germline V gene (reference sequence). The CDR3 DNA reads TGCAGTGCTAGGGAGGGACAGGGAGGTGTCGGCGAGCAGTACTTC. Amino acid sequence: CSAREGQGGVGEQYF.